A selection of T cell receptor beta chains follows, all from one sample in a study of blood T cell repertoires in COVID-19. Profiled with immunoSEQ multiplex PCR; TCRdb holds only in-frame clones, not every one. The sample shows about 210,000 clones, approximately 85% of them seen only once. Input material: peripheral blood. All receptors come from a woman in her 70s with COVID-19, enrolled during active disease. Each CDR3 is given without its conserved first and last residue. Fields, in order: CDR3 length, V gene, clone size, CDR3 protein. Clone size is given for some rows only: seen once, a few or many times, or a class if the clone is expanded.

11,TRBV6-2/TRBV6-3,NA,ASSRTGGYGYT
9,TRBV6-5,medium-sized,ASEQGFEAF
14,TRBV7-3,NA,ASSLTPGAGGNEQF
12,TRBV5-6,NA,ASSSWKTDEKLF
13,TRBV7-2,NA,ASSSSGRAGNIQY
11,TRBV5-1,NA,ASSLQGSETQY
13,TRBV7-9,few,ASSLAQQGGETQY
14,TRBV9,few,ASSVQASGRAETQY
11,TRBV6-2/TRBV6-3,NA,ASSYSEVSPLH
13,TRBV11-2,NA,ASSPSALNYNEQF
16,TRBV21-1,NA,ASSKVPPGQGASYEQY
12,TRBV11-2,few,ASGLRQGPYEQY
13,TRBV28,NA,ASRNTENSNQPQH
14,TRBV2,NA,ASSGQGVALNTEAF
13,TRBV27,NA,ASSSRDRGGYGYT
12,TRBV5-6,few,ASSRIAGEETQY
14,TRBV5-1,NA,ASSRDRASSNYGYT
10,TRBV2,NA,ASSDTGLGAF
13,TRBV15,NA,ATSPGRGSTYEQY
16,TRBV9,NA,ASSSGTGDSLAKNIQY
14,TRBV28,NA,ASSPPWGQGPYEQY
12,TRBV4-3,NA,ASSQELGDTEAF
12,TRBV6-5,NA,ASRHGTGGSEAF
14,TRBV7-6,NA,ASSPQTSQNTGELF
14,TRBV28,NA,ASSFPYRQGGQPQH
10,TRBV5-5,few,ASSLADSGYT
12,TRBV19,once,ASRGTGGRETQY
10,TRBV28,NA,ASSLVSTEAF
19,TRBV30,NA,AWSGLDWTSGSLGSYNEQF
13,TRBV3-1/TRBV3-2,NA,ASSQAVGGSQPQH
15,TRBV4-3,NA,ASSQDSGLSSGNTIY
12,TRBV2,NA,ASSEGGQLYGYT
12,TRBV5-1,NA,ASSFGGGTDTQY
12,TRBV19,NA,ASNAGQGNSPLH
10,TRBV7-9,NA,ASSLEGGSYT
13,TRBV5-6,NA,ASSFGTGKNTEAF
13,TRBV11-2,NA,ASSLGRAIGNTIY
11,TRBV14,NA,ASNRGPYNEQF
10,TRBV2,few,ASSSTGNEQF
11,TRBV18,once,ASSSGTAYEQY
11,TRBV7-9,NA,ASSFTGGTEAF
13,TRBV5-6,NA,ASSRYRSSTDTQY
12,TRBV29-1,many,SVVGQGGFYEQY
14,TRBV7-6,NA,ASSYMTGSNTGELF
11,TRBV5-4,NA,ASSLDRGYGYT
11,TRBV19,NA,ATGADSNQPQH